The present T cell receptor (beta chain) was sequenced within a study of T cells expressing NK-cell markers. Study as a whole: Source material for TCR beta repertoires consisted of sorted CD3+CD56+NKG2C+, CD3+CD56+NKG2C- and CD3+CD56-NKG2C+ T cells.

From the 5' RACE reads, TCRdb lists one entry per CDR3 protein and no DNA. The table lists about 540,000 distinct CDR3 sequences, with roughly 3.6% in the top ten. This CDR3 region has 16 residues. Germline CDR1 is LGHNA and CDR2 is YSLEER. The sample was blood T cells: a sorted CD56 or NKG2C T cell subset, CD4+ or CD8+ T cells, or bulk PBMC T cells (not recorded which). The clonotype originates from a man between 18 and 35 years old in good health. The rearrangement links TRBV4-3 to TRBJ2-7; the D call from TCRdb, TRBD1, cannot be confirmed without DNA. This chain's CDR3 is CASSQLTGTGFYEQYF.